Following are 17 T cell receptor beta chains from one sample sequenced in a study of blood T cell repertoires in COVID-19. Generated by immunoSEQ multiplex PCR, the TCRdb table keeps only in-frame clones and is missing some. Found here are about 74,000 clones, about four fifths of them singletons; the top ten hold about 35%. Material for sequencing was peripheral blood. All receptors come from a man between 65 and 85 years old with acute or convalescent COVID-19.

This clone was seen a few times. The chain uses TRBV2 and TRBJ2-1; a possible D gene is TRBD1 (6 bases). The CDR3 has 15 amino acids. In germline, CDR1 is SNHLY, CDR2 FYNNEI. The ends were cut back, 6 bases at V and 3 bases at J, with 15 bases in the middle. Written as DNA, the CDR3 is TGTGCCAGCAGAAACAGGGTTTGGGACTACAATGAGCAGTTCTTC. It translates to CASRNRVWDYNEQFF. Full variable domain (remainder filled in from reference TRBV2 and TRBJ2-1): EPEVTQTPSHQVTQMGQEVILRCVPISNHLYFYWYRQILGQKVEFLVSFYNNEISEKSEIFDDQFSVERPDGSNFTLKIRSTKLEDSAMYFCASRNRVWDYNEQFFGPGTRLTVL.

The V and J genes are TRBV5-4 and TRBJ2-7; 7 bases are shared with TRBD1. Trimming took 4 bases from V and 2 from J; bases not matched to a gene: 6. Germline CDR1 SGHNT, CDR2 YYREEE (reference sequence). This CDR3 region has 14 residues. The CDR3 spells CASSQGQLPYEQYF. CDR3 sequence (DNA): TGTGCCAGCAGCCAGGGACAGCTACCCTACGAGCAGTACTTC.

The V and J genes are TRBV7-8 and TRBJ2-1, with D maybe TRBD2 (5 bases). Trimming pared 0 bases from V and 4 bases from J, leaving 13 bases between. Per the germline V gene, CDR1 is SGHVS and CDR2 is FQNEAQ. The CDR3 has 16 amino acids. The CDR3 bases are TGTGCCAGCAGCTTAGCCCCTGGACTCCCTTACAATGAGCAGTTCTTC. This sequence encodes CASSLAPGLPYNEQFF.

The chain has TRBV10-3 and TRBJ2-3; D is uncertain. V was clipped by 7 bases and J by 1 base, with 6 bases between them. This CDR3 region has 12 residues. Looked up from germline, CDR1 is ENHRY and CDR2 is SYGVKD. The CDR3 loop is CAINQGTDTQYF. CDR3 in DNA: TGTGCCATCAACCAGGGCACAGATACGCAGTATTTT.

This sequence joins TRBV10-3 and TRBJ2-2; D perhaps matches TRBD1 (5 bases). The CDR3 totals 13 residues. Germline lookup yields CDR1 ENHRY and CDR2 SYGVKD. The V end was cut by 10 bases, the J end by 4 bases, with 13 bases between. The CDR3 DNA reads TGTGCCAACTCTCAGGGTTCCACCGGGGAGCTGTTTTTT. This sequence encodes CANSQGSTGELFF.

The chain recombines TRBV29-1 with TRBJ2-7; TRBD1 is a possible D gene (6 bases). The germline gives CDR1 SQVTM, CDR2 ANQGSEA. V was shortened by 6 bases and J by 1 base, with 13 bases between the two germline ends. The CDR3 is 13 amino acids. The CDR3 nucleotides are TGCAGCGTCGACCCGACAGGATCCTACGAGCAGTACTTC. Protein sequence: CSVDPTGSYEQYF.

The V gene is TRBV29-1, the J gene TRBJ2-5, with D possibly matching TRBD1 (6 bases). Per germline, CDR1 SQVTM and CDR2 ANQGSEA. Trimming shortened V by 5 bases and J by 4 bases, and 20 bases separated the two germline ends. This CDR3 comprises 15 residues. The CDR3 here is CSVLNSGARRETQYF. As DNA, the CDR3 is TGCAGCGTTCTTAATTCAGGGGCGCGGAGAGAGACCCAGTACTTC.

The V call is TRBV10-3, the J call TRBJ2-5; 12 bases align to TRBD2. J gave up 5 bases and V 2 bases, and 9 bases lay outside the gene matches. Germline CDR1 reads ENHRY; CDR2 reads SYGVKD. This CDR3 spans 17 amino acids. CDR3 sequence reads: CAISEVWLAGGGETQYF. The CDR3 DNA reads as TGTGCCATCAGTGAGGTATGGCTAGCGGGAGGGGGGGAGACCCAGTACTTC.

The chain couples TRBV10-1 to TRBJ2-3; 7 positions agree with TRBD2. Trimming at V came to 8 bases and at J to 0 bases, leaving 2 bases not matched to a gene. This CDR3 comprises 13 residues. From germline, CDR1 is WNHNN and CDR2 SYGVQD (reference sequence). The CDR3 DNA follows: TGCGCCAGCGGGACTACCAGCACAGATACGCAGTATTTT. As protein: CASGTTSTDTQYF.

This clone was recorded only once. This rearrangement joins TRBV5-1 to TRBJ2-7; the match to TRBD1 covers 7 bases. The V and J ends lost 7 bases and 5 bases, in that order; junction bases with no gene match: 12. CDR3 length: 14 amino acids. CDR1 is SGHRS and CDR2 is YFSETQ in the germline V gene. In nucleotides, the CDR3 is TGCGCCAGCCACCCAAGGACAGGTAGAGACGAGCAGTACTTC. It codes for CASHPRTGRDEQYF.

The chain couples TRBV19 to TRBJ1-2; 10 bases are shared with TRBD1. The length of the CDR3 is 14 residues. V lost 5 bases and J lost 4; bases outside the gene matches: 4. Germline V CDR1 and CDR2: LNHDA, SQIVND (reference sequence). CDR3 sequence (DNA): TGTGCCAGTAGTGGGACAGGGGAGCGCTATGGCTACACCTTC. Encoded protein: CASSGTGERYGYTF.

The rearrangement joins TRBV11-3 to TRBJ2-5; no clear D. Germline V gives CDR1 SGHNT, CDR2 YENEEA. Trimming pared 5 bases from V and 5 bases from J, leaving 12 bases between. This CDR3 is 13 amino acids long. CDR3 sequence reads: CASSRTTKETQYF. The CDR3 DNA is TGTGCCAGCAGCCGAACAACGAAGGAGACCCAGTACTTC.

The DNA of the CDR3 is TGTGCCAGCAGCGATTCCGGGACATCGTACAATGAGCAGTTCTTC. Amino acids: CASSDSGTSYNEQFF. The chain links TRBV9 to TRBJ2-1; D may be TRBD1 (6 bases). The V end lost 3 bases, the J end lost 4 bases, and 14 bases lay between the germline ends. CDR3 length equals 15 residues. Per the germline V gene, CDR1 is SGDLS and CDR2 is YYNGEE. Combining the CDR3 with reference TRBV9 and TRBJ2-1 gives the whole variable domain DSGVTQTPKHLITATGQRVTLRCSPRSGDLSVYWYQQSLDQGLQFLIQYYNGEERAKGNILERFSAQQFPDLHSELNLSSLELGDSALYFCASSDSGTSYNEQFFGPGTRLTVL.

This chain connects TRBV7-2 to TRBJ2-1; 12 bases line up with TRBD2. The CDR3 extends over 16 amino acids. Trimming took 5 bases from V and 10 from J; bases not matched to a gene: 12. In germline, CDR1 is SGHTA, CDR2 FQGNSA. The CDR3 DNA reads as TGTGCCAGCAGCCCAGCTAGCGGGGGGGCAGGAAAAGAGCAGTTCTTC. As protein: CASSPASGGAGKEQFF.

This clone appeared a single time. J is TRBJ1-5 and V is TRBV9, with a possible D match to TRBD1 (6 bases). The V end lost 2 bases, the J end lost 2 bases, and 11 bases lay between the germline ends. This CDR3 has 15 amino acids. CDR1 and CDR2 from the germline V gene are SGDLS and YYNGEE. The CDR3 loop is CASSVGGAGNQPQHF. In nucleotides, the CDR3 is TGTGCCAGCAGCGTTGGGGGCGCGGGCAATCAGCCCCAGCATTTT.

The table lists this clone with a few counts. At one end the junction does not follow the germline gene, possibly because of a read error. The chain recombines TRBV19 with TRBJ2-5; 11 positions agree with TRBD2. Looked up from germline, CDR1 is LNHDA and CDR2 is SQIVND (reference sequence). This CDR3 region has 16 residues. Written as DNA, the CDR3 is TGTGCCAGTAGTACCCTCTCGACTAGCGGGGAAGAGGCCCAGTACTTC. It codes for CASSTLSTSGEEAQYF.

The genes are TRBV9 and TRBJ2-1; TRBD2 is a possible D gene (5 bases). Germline V gene lookup returns CDR1 SGDLS and CDR2 YYNGEE. V was trimmed by 0 bases and J by 12 bases, leaving 13 bases between them. The CDR3 loop spans 13 amino acids. CDR3 nucleotides: TGTGCCAGCAGCGTAGTACCGGGGAAAGGGCAGTTCTTC. Its translation: CASSVVPGKGQFF.